This entry describes one T cell receptor beta chain. The data are from a study of control samples from healthy donors and cancer patients. Libraries were prepared by immunoSEQ multiplex PCR; TCRdb keeps only in-frame clonotypes and omits some of them. The sample gives roughly 76,000 clones, roughly 93% of which show up once; 1.3% is in the top ten. V gave up 6 bases and J gave up 4 bases, with 16 bases separating them. CDR1 and CDR2 from the germline V gene are SGHDT and YYEEEE. The CDR3 contains 14 residues. The sequence derives from a woman between 40 and 55 years old with lung cancer. Source material: PBMCs. This sequence joins TRBV5-6 and TRBJ1-2; tentatively, D is TRBD1 (6 bases). CDR3 region: CASTKGGWSYGYTF. DNA for the CDR3: TGTGCCAGCACAAAGGGGGGTTGGAGCTATGGCTACACCTTC.